The 23 T cell receptor beta chains given below trace back to one sample, sequenced in a study of breast tumors, draining lymph nodes, adjacent tissues. TCRdb called the multiplex PCR reads again in MiXCR, with one record for every CDR3 protein. Of over 200,000 distinct CDR3 sequences in the sample, less than 40% are singletons; the top ten hold approximately 4%. Breast cancer patients provided tissue from their axillary draining lymph nodes. The sample consisted of axillary lymph node tissue. The receptors derive from a female donor with breast cancer. Some clones in this sample may be carry-over from other donors' samples.

This clonotype has ten or more counts. The chain uses TRBV11-2 and TRBJ1-6; 8 bases map to TRBD1. The CDR3 has 14 amino acids. V was pared by 5 bases and J by 9 bases, with 6 bases of the junction left unmatched. Germline V gene sequence: CDR1 SGHAT, CDR2 FQNNGV. CDR3 sequence: CASSPDRGSSPLHF. CDR3 nucleotides: TGTGCCAGCAGCCCCGACAGGGGATCTTCACCCCTCCACTTT.

On this clonotype itself: Because the CDR3 is missing its conserved closing phenylalanine or tryptophan, this is likely a read error. The DNA for the CDR3 is TGTGCCAGCAGCTTATCCATCCGACAGGGGGCCCAGTACCTC. Protein sequence: CASSLSIRQGAQYL. This chain joins TRBV7-2 and TRBJ2-5, with 9 bases matching TRBD1. The CDR3 length is 14 residues. The V gene's germline CDR1 is SGHTA and CDR2 FQGNSA. J gave up 9 bases and V 2 bases, and 7 bases lay outside the gene matches.

This clonotype was found a few times. One base away lies a much larger clone, so this may be a sequencing read error. The gene calls are TRBV7-9 and TRBJ1-2; no reliable D call. The CDR3 sequence is 15 residues long. Germline lookup yields CDR1 SEHNR and CDR2 FQNEAQ (reference sequence). CDR3 amino acids: CASSSFTMRVIGYPF. DNA for the CDR3: TGTGCCAGCAGCTCATTTACGATGAGGGTGATAGGCTACCCCTTC.

On this clonotype: This clone may be a read error of a much larger clone one base away. The chain has TRBV20-1 and TRBJ1-2; the D gene is possibly TRBD1 (5 bases). The V gene's germline CDR1 is DFQATT and CDR2 SNEGSKA (reference sequence). The CDR3 is 12 amino acids. The CDR3 protein is CSPTETNYGSTF. As DNA, the CDR3 is TGCAGTCCGACAGAAACTAACTATGGCTCCACCTTC.

This clonotype has only a few counts. A much larger clonotype is one base distant, so this may be a read error. The rearrangement links TRBV12-3 or TRBV12-4 to TRBJ1-6; TRBD1 agrees at 7 bases. The J segment lost 4 bases and the V segment lost 3 bases, leaving 3 bases of the junction unmatched. The CDR3 length is 15 residues. The CDR3 DNA reads TGTGCCAGCAGTTTCACGGGACAGTATAATTCACCCCTCCACTTT. This encodes CASSFTGQYNSPLHF.

This clonotype was counted a single time. The chain joins TRBV20-1 to TRBJ2-5, with D perhaps matching TRBD2 (5 bases). Trimming pared 2 bases from V and 3 bases from J, leaving 10 bases between. The length of the CDR3 is 13 residues. CDR1 and CDR2 from the germline V gene are DFQATT and SNEGSKA (reference sequence). CDR3 sequence (DNA): TGCAGTGCTAGACCCGGGGAAGAAGAGACCCAGTACTTC. This gives the protein CSARPGEEETQYF.

This clonotype was seen repeatedly, ten times or more. V usage is TRBV11-2 and J usage is TRBJ1-2, with D perhaps TRBD1 (5 bases). From germline, CDR1 is SGHAT and CDR2 FQNNGV. The CDR3 totals 15 residues. Deletions cut 1 base from V and 4 bases from J, with 13 bases between. Written as DNA, the CDR3 is TGTGCCAGCAGCTTAGGTGCGGGACTGTCCTATGGCTACACCTTC. The encoded protein is CASSLGAGLSYGYTF.

This clonotype was observed many times. V gene TRBV7-8 combines with J gene TRBJ2-1; 9 nucleotides agree with TRBD2. The CDR3 extends over 15 amino acids. The germline V gene has CDR1 SGHVS and CDR2 FQNEAQ. V dropped 6 bases and J dropped 3; count of bases not matched to a gene: 6. The CDR3 DNA sequence: TGTGCCAGCAGAAGTAGCGGGAGTCTCTACAATGAGCAGTTCTTC. This translates into CASRSSGSLYNEQFF.

As regards this clonotype: Given a much more abundant clone one base away, this may be a read error. This chain uses TRBV6-1 with TRBJ2-7; possible D gene TRBD1, 6 bases. CDR3 length: 13 residues. Germline loops: CDR1 MNHNS, CDR2 SASEGT. CDR3 nucleotides: TGTGCCAGCATTCTGACAGGCTCCTACGAGCAGTGCTTC. Protein: CASILTGSYEQCF.

This clonotype came up once. CDR3 residues: CASSSRRGGNTEAFF. The CDR3 coding sequence is TGTGCCAGCAGCTCAAGAAGGGGGGGGAACACTGAAGCTTTCTTT. The chain is built from TRBV7-2 and TRBJ1-1; D might be TRBD1 (6 bases). The V and J ends lost 4 bases and 1 base respectively, with 13 bases between them. This CDR3 is 15 amino acids long. CDR1 is SGHTA, CDR2 FQGNSA, per germline. Variable domain in full (rest from reference TRBV7-2 and TRBJ1-1): GAGVSQSPSNKVTEKGKDVELRCDPISGHTALYWYRQSLGQGLEFLIYFQGNSAPDKSGLPSDRFSAERTGGSVSTLTIQRTQQEDSAVYLCASSSRRGGNTEAFFGQGTRLTVV.

This clonotype came up many times. V and J are TRBV4-1 and TRBJ2-3, with D unclear. The CDR3 runs 15 residues. Trimming removed 1 base at V and 2 bases at J, with 10 bases between. Germline V gene sequence: CDR1 MGHRA, CDR2 YSYEKL. CDR3 amino acids: CASSQVTTNTDTQYF. Here the CDR3 DNA reads TGCGCCAGCAGCCAAGTCACCACGAACACAGATACGCAGTATTTT.

This clonotype appeared a single time. The chain joins TRBV2 to TRBJ1-2, with D uncertain. Germline CDR1 reads SNHLY; CDR2 reads FYNNEI. CDR3 length: 16 residues. V was trimmed by 6 bases and J by 2 bases, leaving 19 bases between them. The CDR3 region has the DNA TGTGCCAGCAGGGAAACGGGAAAGGGCGTGAACTATGGCTACACCTTC. Translated, it gives CASRETGKGVNYGYTF.

This chain uses TRBV6-6 with TRBJ2-7; D is unresolved. The CDR3 runs to 14 residues. Trimming stripped 4 bases from V and 6 bases from J, with 16 bases between. Germline lookup yields CDR1 MNHNY and CDR2 SVGAGI (reference sequence). DNA for the CDR3: TGTGCCAGCAGTTCCATGGCAGATGGGGTCGAGCAGTACTTC. Protein product: CASSSMADGVEQYF.

This clonotype has ten or more counts. The CDR3, as DNA: TGTGCCAGCCAGTTGTGTCAGGGGTTTTACGAGCAGTACTTC. This codes for CASQLCQGFYEQYF. The V call is TRBV25-1, the J call TRBJ2-7, with D possibly being TRBD1 (6 bases). From germline, CDR1 is MGHDK and CDR2 SYGVNS. The CDR3 has 14 amino acids. V was shortened by 8 bases and J by 4 bases, with 18 bases between the two germline ends.

This clonotype was seen repeatedly, ten times or more. V usage is TRBV20-1 and J usage is TRBJ2-7, with TRBD2 matching over 7 bases. J lost 3 bases, V lost 2 bases, and 10 bases had no gene match. The CDR3 sequence is 15 residues long. Germline V gene lookup returns CDR1 DFQATT and CDR2 SNEGSKA (reference sequence). CDR3 region: CSARILAEVGYEQYF. The DNA of the CDR3 is TGCAGTGCTAGAATCCTAGCGGAGGTGGGCTACGAGCAGTACTTC.

This clonotype was detected ten times or more. The genes are TRBV15 and TRBJ2-5, with unresolved D. CDR3 length equals 12 residues. Germline CDR1 and CDR2: LNHNV and YYDKDF (reference sequence). V was cut by 1 base and J by 1 base, with 1 base left in between. The CDR3 DNA follows: TGTGCCACCAGCAGAGCCCAAGAGACCCAGTACTTC. Translated, it gives CATSRAQETQYF. Complete variable domain (other parts from reference TRBV15 and TRBJ2-5): DAMVIQNPRYQVTQFGKPVTLSCSQTLNHNVMYWYQQKSSQAPKLLFHYYDKDFNNEADTPDNFQSRRPNTSFCFLDIRSPGLGDTAMYLCATSRAQETQYFGPGTRLLVL.

V is TRBV12-3 or TRBV12-4 and J is TRBJ1-6; 10 bases align to TRBD1. CDR3 length equals 15 residues. V lost 6 bases to trimming and J lost 13 bases; unmatched junction nucleotides: 12. CDR3 protein: CASRRTGGSNQPLHF. The DNA for the CDR3 is TGTGCCAGCAGGCGGACAGGGGGAAGCAATCAGCCCCTCCACTTT.

V is TRBV9 and J is TRBJ1-2; D is ambiguous. There are 14 residues in the CDR3. V lost 0 bases and J 2 bases, leaving 8 bases between the germline ends. Germline CDR1 SGDLS, CDR2 YYNGEE. The CDR3 spells CASSVDGRNYGYTF. As DNA, the CDR3 is TGTGCCAGCAGCGTAGACGGGAGAAACTATGGCTACACCTTC.

With respect to this clonotype: The CDR3 does not close with the conserved phenylalanine or tryptophan, likely indicating a read error. The rearrangement links TRBV7-6 to TRBJ2-7; TRBD2 agrees at 7 bases. The CDR3 is made up of 14 amino acids. Germline V gives CDR1 SGHVS, CDR2 FNYEAQ. The CDR3 reads CASSSWEGIDEQYL. Written as DNA, the CDR3 is TGTGCTAGCAGCTCCTGGGAGGGGATAGACGAGCAGTACCTC.

This clonotype was recorded many times. The J gene is TRBJ2-5, the V gene TRBV19, with D possibly called TRBD1 or TRBD2 (5 bases each). The germline V and J ends were trimmed by 5 bases and 1 base, with 17 bases remaining between them. The CDR3 extends over 16 amino acids. CDR1 is LNHDA and CDR2 is SQIVND in the germline V gene (reference sequence). This CDR3 reads CASSAQHAGTQETQYF. Here the CDR3 DNA reads TGTGCCAGTAGTGCACAACATGCAGGGACCCAAGAGACCCAGTACTTC.

The CDR3 nucleotides read TGTGCCAGCAGCTTGGATGGGACTCCGCGCCGGGAGCAGTACTTC. This encodes CASSLDGTPRREQYF. The V gene is TRBV7-2, the J gene TRBJ2-7, with D maybe TRBD2 (6 bases). V lost 3 bases to trimming and J lost 7 bases, with 19 bases between them. Germline CDR1 SGHTA, CDR2 FQGNSA. The CDR3 has 15 residues.

At least ten counts were recorded for this clonotype. The V and J genes are TRBV4-3 and TRBJ2-5; the D gene is possibly TRBD2 (6 bases). Germline lookup yields CDR1 LGHNA and CDR2 YSLEER. V lost 2 bases to trimming and J lost 1 base, with 20 bases between them. The CDR3 totals 18 residues. CDR3 nucleotide sequence: TGCGCCAGCAGCCAACAACCGACTAGTGGGGGGTCCCAAGAGACCCAGTACTTC. Protein: CASSQQPTSGGSQETQYF.

The chain is built from TRBV2 and TRBJ2-1; TRBD2 matches 14 bases. Trimming removed 6 bases from V and 12 bases from J; junction bases left unmatched: 13. The CDR3 totals 16 residues. Per the germline V gene, CDR1 is SNHLY and CDR2 is FYNNEI. The CDR3 DNA reads as TGTGCCAGCAGGATCCGACTAGCGGGGGGGACAGATACGCAGTTCTTC. As protein: CASRIRLAGGTDTQFF.